This record concerns one T cell receptor (beta chain) sequence. The length of the CDR3 is 15 residues. V was clipped by 7 bases and J by 3 bases; unmatched bases: 9. Per the germline V gene, CDR1 is LNHDA and CDR2 is SQIVND (reference sequence). Clones were read by immunoSEQ multiplex PCR, and TCRdb kept only the in-frame ones, dropping some. Of fewer than 130,000 clones in the sample, around 85% were seen once. This specimen comes from a study of PD-L1 blockade in urothelial cancer. Study background: Researchers looked at the blood 3 weeks (second dose) and 6 weeks after treatment began.

This chain joins TRBV19 and TRBJ1-5, with 7 positions matching TRBD1. The TCR comes from a man over 45 with urothelial cancer. Sequenced material: PBMCs, taken around atezolizumab (anti-PD-L1) treatment. CDR3 bases: TGTGCCAGTAACCACGGGGACAGATACAATCAGCCCCAGCATTTT. It yields the protein CASNHGDRYNQPQHF.